These T cell receptor beta chains were read from a single sample in a study of blood T cells in healthy people across ages. TCRdb independently ran MiXCR on the 5' RACE reads; one entry per CDR3 protein. There are 1.5 million or so distinct CDR3 sequences in the sample; 42% occur only once, and around 8% lies in the top ten. The sequenced sample consisted of blood. The receptors come from a young woman in good health. The CDR3 runs from the conserved cysteine through the conserved F or W. The D gene is left open where the match is weak. Clone size is shown for a subset of rows, as once, few, many or a class of expanded clone.

v_gene	j_gene	d_gene	abundance	CDR3aa	CDR3nt
TRBV28	TRBJ1-5	-	-	CASSLHQGNQPQHF	TGTGCCAGCAGTCTCCATCAGGGGAATCAGCCCCAGCATTTT
TRBV27	TRBJ2-7	TRBD2	-	CASSPNPLRLAGRYEQYF	TGTGCCAGCAGTCCTAACCCCTTACGGCTAGCGGGAAGGTACGAGCAGTACTTC
TRBV12-3/TRBV12-4	TRBJ1-5	-	few	CASSWTAIEPQHF	TGTGCCAGCAGTTGGACAGCCATCGAGCCCCAGCATTTT
TRBV29-1	TRBJ2-1	TRBD2	-	CSVDTTSVPPYEQFF	TGCAGCGTTGATACTACTAGCGTTCCTCCCTACGAGCAGTTCTTC
TRBV11-2	TRBJ2-3	TRBD2	-	CASSPTSGGLEDTQYF	TGTGCCAGCAGCCCAACTAGCGGGGGGTTGGAAGATACGCAGTATTTT
TRBV3-1	TRBJ2-4	TRBD1	few	CASSQGDRVFIQYF	TGTGCCAGCAGCCAGGGGGACAGGGTTTTCATTCAGTACTTC
TRBV20-1	TRBJ1-2	-	few	CSAGGHTSGYTF	TGCAGTGCTGGGGGACACACGTCCGGCTACACCTTC
TRBV9	TRBJ2-7	TRBD2	once	CASSDDQAGVNNEQYF	TGTGCCAGCAGCGATGACCAAGCGGGAGTAAACAATGAGCAGTACTTC
TRBV27	TRBJ1-4	-	-	CGSSSIGGQGEKLFF	TGTGGCAGCAGTTCCATCGGGGGGCAGGGTGAAAAACTGTTTTTT
TRBV29-1	TRBJ1-5	TRBD1	-	CSEIRGRRNQPQHF	TGCAGCGAAATCAGGGGGCGGCGGAATCAGCCCCAGCATTTT
TRBV20-1	TRBJ1-6	-	many	CSASPGIYNSPLHF	TGCAGTGCTAGCCCCGGGATCTATAATTCACCCCTCCACTTT
TRBV20-1	TRBJ2-5	TRBD2	-	CSAISAGEETQYF	TGCAGTGCTATCTCGGCGGGAGAAGAGACCCAGTACTTC
TRBV7-6	TRBJ2-1	-	few	CASSFNVLAHEQFF	TGTGCCAGCAGCTTCAATGTGCTAGCCCATGAGCAGTTCTTC
TRBV6-5	TRBJ2-7	TRBD1	few	CASSYSSYQGAGEQYF	TGTGCCAGCAGTTACTCGAGTTATCAGGGGGCAGGCGAGCAGTACTTC
TRBV20-1	TRBJ1-6	-	-	CSARDGQGWNSPLHF	TGCAGTGCTAGAGATGGGCAGGGGTGGAATTCACCCCTCCACTTT
TRBV7-8	TRBJ2-1	TRBD1	-	CASQLSGTGGYGGYNEQFF	TGTGCCAGTCAGCTTTCCGGGACAGGGGGCTATGGAGGATACAATGAGCAGTTCTTC
TRBV10-3	TRBJ1-2	-	many	CAITAGLGGYTF	TGTGCCATCACCGCCGGCCTGGGTGGCTACACCTTC
TRBV5-1	TRBJ2-7	TRBD1	few	CASSLTGVHEQYF	TGCGCCAGCAGCCTGACAGGGGTCCACGAGCAGTACTTC
TRBV6-5	TRBJ1-1	TRBD1	-	CASSYRPGQNTEAFF	TGTGCCAGCAGTTACCGCCCGGGACAGAATACTGAAGCTTTCTTT
TRBV27	TRBJ2-3	-	few	CASSFRSGASKGTDTQYF	TGTGCCAGCAGTTTTAGGTCGGGAGCTTCTAAGGGAACAGATACGCAGTATTTT
TRBV29-1	TRBJ1-1	TRBD1	many	CSSYQGATETFF	TGCAGCTCGTACCAGGGGGCGACTGAAACTTTCTTT
TRBV7-9	TRBJ1-1	-	few	CASSSNRVGEAFF	TGTGCCAGCAGCAGTAACAGGGTCGGCGAAGCTTTCTTT